This TCR beta chain came from a study of human T cells and chemical hapten exposure. Time point in this sample: pre-sensitization, week 0. Treatment here: therapeutic diphenylcyclopropenone sensitization with weekly scalp DPC. Germline CDR1 reads MNHNS; CDR2 reads SASEGT. Germline trimming cut 0 bases from V and 10 bases from J; bases unmatched to any gene: 12. The CDR3 has 17 residues. As to this clonotype: Its antigen is still unknown.

Broader study findings: Expanded TCRs showed more large CDR3 clusters than pre-sensitization or healthy control sets. Patch test score showed a positive correlation with PT1 expanded TCR counts.

Using its own MiXCR run on the RACE reads, TCRdb lists one record per CDR3 protein. The sample holds about 380,000 distinct CDR3 sequences, 4.5% to 5.5% seen once. Sequenced material: whole blood, taken in connection with sensitization to the hapten diphenylcyclopropenone (DPC). J is TRBJ1-6 and V is TRBV6-1, with TRBD1 matching 7 bases. This clonotype was obtained from a woman aged 45-65 years with alopecia areata. Some clones in this sample may be carry-over from other donors' samples. Written as DNA, the CDR3 is TGTGCCAGCAGTGAAGCGCTCGGGAGGGGGCAGAGGTCACCCCTCCACTTT. Amino acid sequence: CASSEALGRGQRSPLHF.